Reported below is one TCR beta chain. This entry comes from a study of somatic mutations in cytotoxic T cells in rheumatoid arthritis. CDR1 MNHEY and CDR2 SMNVEV come from the germline V gene (reference sequence). This CDR3 has 15 amino acids. V gave up 5 bases and J gave up 0 bases; unmatched junction bases: 6. The assay was immunoSEQ multiplex PCR, and TCRdb's table has in-frame clones only and misses some. The data hold 3,000 to 3,500 clones, with approximately 88% observed a single time. Input material: CD8+ T cells sorted from blood. The TCR was taken from a man aged 45 to 65 with rheumatoid arthritis. This chain links TRBV27 with TRBJ1-1; TRBD1 agrees at 7 bases. CDR3 nucleotides: TGTGCCAGCAGTACGTTGACAGGGCTGAACACTGAAGCTTTCTTT. It translates to CASSTLTGLNTEAFF.